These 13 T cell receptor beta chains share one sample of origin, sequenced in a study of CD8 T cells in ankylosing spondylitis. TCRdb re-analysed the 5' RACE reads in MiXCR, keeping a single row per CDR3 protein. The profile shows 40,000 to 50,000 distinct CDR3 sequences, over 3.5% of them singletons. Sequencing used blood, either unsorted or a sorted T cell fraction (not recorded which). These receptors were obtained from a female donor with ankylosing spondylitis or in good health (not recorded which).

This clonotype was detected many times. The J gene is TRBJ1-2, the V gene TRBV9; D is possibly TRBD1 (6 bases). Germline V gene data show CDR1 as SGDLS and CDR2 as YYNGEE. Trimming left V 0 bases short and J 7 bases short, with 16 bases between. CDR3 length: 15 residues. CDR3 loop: CASSVGTYQGGGYTF. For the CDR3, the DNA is TGTGCCAGCAGCGTAGGAACCTATCAAGGGGGTGGCTACACCTTC.

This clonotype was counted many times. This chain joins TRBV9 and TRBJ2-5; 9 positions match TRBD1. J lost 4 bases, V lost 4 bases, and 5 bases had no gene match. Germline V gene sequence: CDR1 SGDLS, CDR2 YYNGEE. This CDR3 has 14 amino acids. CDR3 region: CASSPGQGRETQYF. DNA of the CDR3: TGTGCCAGCAGCCCGGGACAGGGAAGAGAGACCCAGTACTTC.

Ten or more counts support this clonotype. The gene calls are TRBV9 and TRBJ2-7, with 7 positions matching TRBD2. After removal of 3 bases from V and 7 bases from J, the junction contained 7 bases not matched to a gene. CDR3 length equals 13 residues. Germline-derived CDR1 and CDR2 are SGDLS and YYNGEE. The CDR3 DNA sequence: TGTGCCAGCAGCGAGACAGCGGGGCGGGAGCAGTACTTC. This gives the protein CASSETAGREQYF.

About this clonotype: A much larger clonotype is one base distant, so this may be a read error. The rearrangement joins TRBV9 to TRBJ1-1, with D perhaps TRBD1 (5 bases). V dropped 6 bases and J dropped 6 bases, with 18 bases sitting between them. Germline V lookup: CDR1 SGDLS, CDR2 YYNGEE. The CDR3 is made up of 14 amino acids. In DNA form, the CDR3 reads TGTGCCAGCATCGCAAAGTGGGGGGATCCTGAAGCTTTCTTT. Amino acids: CASIAKWGDPEAFF.

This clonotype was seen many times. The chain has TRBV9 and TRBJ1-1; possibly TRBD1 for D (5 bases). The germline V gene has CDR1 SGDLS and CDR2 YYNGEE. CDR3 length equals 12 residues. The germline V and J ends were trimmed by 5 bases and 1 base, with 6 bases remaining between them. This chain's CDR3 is CASSGGNTEAFF. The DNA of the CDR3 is TGTGCCAGCAGTGGGGGGAACACTGAAGCTTTCTTT.

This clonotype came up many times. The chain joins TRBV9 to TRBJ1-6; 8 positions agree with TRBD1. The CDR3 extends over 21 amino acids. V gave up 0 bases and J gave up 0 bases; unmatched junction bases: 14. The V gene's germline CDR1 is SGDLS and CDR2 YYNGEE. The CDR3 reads CASSVDWGQATDSSYNSPLHF. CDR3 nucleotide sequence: TGTGCCAGCAGCGTAGATTGGGGACAGGCGACCGACAGCTCCTATAATTCACCCCTCCACTTT. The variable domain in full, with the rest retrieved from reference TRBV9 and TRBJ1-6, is DSGVTQTPKHLITATGQRVTLRCSPRSGDLSVYWYQQSLDQGLQFLIQYYNGEERAKGNILERFSAQQFPDLHSELNLSSLELGDSALYFCASSVDWGQATDSSYNSPLHFGNGTRLTVT.

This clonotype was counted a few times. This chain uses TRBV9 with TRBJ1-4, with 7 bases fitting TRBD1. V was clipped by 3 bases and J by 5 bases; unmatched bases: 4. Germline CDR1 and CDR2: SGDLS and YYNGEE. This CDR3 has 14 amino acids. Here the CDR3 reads CASSETGINEKLFF. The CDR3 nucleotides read TGTGCCAGCAGCGAGACAGGGATCAATGAAAAACTGTTTTTT.

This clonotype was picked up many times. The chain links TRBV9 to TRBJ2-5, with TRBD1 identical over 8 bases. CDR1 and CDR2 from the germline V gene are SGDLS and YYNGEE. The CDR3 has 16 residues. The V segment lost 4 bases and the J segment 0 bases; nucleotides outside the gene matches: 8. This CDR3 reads CASSTHGQGNQETQYF. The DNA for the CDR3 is TGTGCCAGCAGCACACATGGACAGGGCAACCAAGAGACCCAGTACTTC.

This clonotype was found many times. CDR3 DNA sequence: TGTGCCAGCAGCGTAGGAGGGAGCTCAGGAAACACCATATATTTT. Protein product: CASSVGGSSGNTIYF. The chain employs TRBV9 and TRBJ1-3; unclear D gene. The germline V and J ends were trimmed by 0 bases and 4 bases, with 11 bases remaining between them. Germline values: CDR1 SGDLS, CDR2 YYNGEE. This CDR3 has 15 amino acids. The complete variable domain, with remaining parts taken from reference TRBV9 and TRBJ1-3, reads DSGVTQTPKHLITATGQRVTLRCSPRSGDLSVYWYQQSLDQGLQFLIQYYNGEERAKGNILERFSAQQFPDLHSELNLSSLELGDSALYFCASSVGGSSGNTIYFGEGSWLTVV.

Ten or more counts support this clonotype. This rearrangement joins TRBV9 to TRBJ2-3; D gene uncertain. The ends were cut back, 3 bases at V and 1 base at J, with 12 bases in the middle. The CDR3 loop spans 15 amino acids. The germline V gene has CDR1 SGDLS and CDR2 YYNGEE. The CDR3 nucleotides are TGTGCCAGCAGCGCCGTAGGGTGGGGCACAGATACGCAGTATTTT. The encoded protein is CASSAVGWGTDTQYF.

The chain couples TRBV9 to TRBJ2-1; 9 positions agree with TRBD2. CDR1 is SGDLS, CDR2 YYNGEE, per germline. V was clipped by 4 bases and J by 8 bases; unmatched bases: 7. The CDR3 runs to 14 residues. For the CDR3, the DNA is TGTGCCAGCAGCCACCAAGCGGGGGGTTATGAGCAGTTCTTC. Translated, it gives CASSHQAGGYEQFF.

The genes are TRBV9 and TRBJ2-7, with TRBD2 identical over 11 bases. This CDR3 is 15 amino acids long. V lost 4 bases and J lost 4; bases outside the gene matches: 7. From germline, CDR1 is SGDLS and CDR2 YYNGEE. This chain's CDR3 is CASSYGTSGEYEQYF. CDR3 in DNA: TGTGCCAGCAGCTACGGGACTAGCGGAGAGTACGAGCAGTACTTC.

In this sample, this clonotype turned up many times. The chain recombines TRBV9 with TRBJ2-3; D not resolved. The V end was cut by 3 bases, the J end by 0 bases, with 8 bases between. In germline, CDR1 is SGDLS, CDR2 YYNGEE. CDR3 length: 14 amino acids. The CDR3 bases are TGTGCCAGCAGCGCGGAGATTAGCACAGATACGCAGTATTTT. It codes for CASSAEISTDTQYF.